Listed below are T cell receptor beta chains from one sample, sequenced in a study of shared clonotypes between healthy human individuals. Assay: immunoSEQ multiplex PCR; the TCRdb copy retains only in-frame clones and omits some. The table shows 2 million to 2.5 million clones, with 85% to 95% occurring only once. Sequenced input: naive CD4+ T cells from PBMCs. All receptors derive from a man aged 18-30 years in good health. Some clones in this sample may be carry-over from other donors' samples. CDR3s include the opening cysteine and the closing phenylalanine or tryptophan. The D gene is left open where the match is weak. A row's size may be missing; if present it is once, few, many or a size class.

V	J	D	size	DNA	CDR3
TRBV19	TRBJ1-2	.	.	TGTGCCAGTAGGTGGGGTCCAGGTGCATACACCTTC	CASRWGPGAYTF
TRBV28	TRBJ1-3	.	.	TGTGCCAGCAGTTTTACAGACTCTGGAAACACCATATATTTT	CASSFTDSGNTIYF
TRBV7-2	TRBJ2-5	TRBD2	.	TGTGCCAGCAGCTTAGGACTAGCGGGAGGAGGGCAAGAGACCCAGTACTTC	CASSLGLAGGGQETQYF
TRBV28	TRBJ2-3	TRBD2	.	TGTGCCAGCAGTTTCAGCGGGGTCACAGATACGCAGTATTTT	CASSFSGVTDTQYF
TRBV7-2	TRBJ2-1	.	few	TGTGCCAGCAGCTTAGTCGATGAGCAGTTCTTC	CASSLVDEQFF
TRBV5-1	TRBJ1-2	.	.	TGCGCCAGCAGCTTGAGGGGGGACGGCTACACCTTC	CASSLRGDGYTF
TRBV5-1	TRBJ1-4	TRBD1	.	TGCGCCAGCAGCTCCAGGGGGCAGGGTGAAAAACTGTTTTTT	CASSSRGQGEKLFF
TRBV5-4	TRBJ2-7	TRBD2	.	TGTGCCAGCAGCTTGACTAGCGGGAGTAGTAGGAAGTACTTC	CASSLTSGSSRKYF
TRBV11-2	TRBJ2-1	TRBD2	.	TGTGCCAGCAGCCTACAGAGCGGGACCCCTTACAATGAGCAGTTCTTC	CASSLQSGTPYNEQFF
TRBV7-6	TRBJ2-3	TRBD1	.	TGTGCCAGCAGCTCCGGGACAGCCACAGATACGCAGTATTTT	CASSSGTATDTQYF
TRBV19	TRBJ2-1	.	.	TGTGCCAGTAGTATTGGAGTGGTAGCGGTCTACAATGAGCAGTTCTTC	CASSIGVVAVYNEQFF
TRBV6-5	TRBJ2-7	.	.	TGTGCCAGCAGTTACCGGACAGATTCCTACGAGCAGTACTTC	CASSYRTDSYEQYF
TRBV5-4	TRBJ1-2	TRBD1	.	TGTGCCAGCAGCTGGGGGACAGGGAACGATGGCTACACCTTC	CASSWGTGNDGYTF
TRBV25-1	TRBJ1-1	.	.	TGTGCCAGCAGTGAACTCGACACGAACACTGAAGCTTTCTTT	CASSELDTNTEAFF
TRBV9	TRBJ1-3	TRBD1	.	TGTGCCAGCAGCGTAGTGGCAGGGACAGGGGTAAACACCATATATTTT	CASSVVAGTGVNTIYF
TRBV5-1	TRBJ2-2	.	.	TGCGCCAGCAGCGCGTACAGGGCCGGGGAGCTGTTTTTT	CASSAYRAGELFF
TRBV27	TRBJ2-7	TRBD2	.	TGTGCCAGCAGTTCCCGGGACTACTCAAGAACTTATACCTACGAGCAGTACTTC	CASSSRDYSRTYTYEQYF
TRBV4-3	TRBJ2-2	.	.	TGCGCCAGCAGCCGAGGGTTATTTAACACCGGGGAGCTGTTTTTT	CASSRGLFNTGELFF
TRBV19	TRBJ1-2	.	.	TGTGCCAGTAGTATAGTAGCGGGGGACGGCGGCTACACCTTC	CASSIVAGDGGYTF
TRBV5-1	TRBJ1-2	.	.	TGCGCCAGCAGCTTGGAGGGGGAAGCTTATGGCTACACCTTC	CASSLEGEAYGYTF
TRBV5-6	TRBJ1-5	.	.	TGTGCCAGCAGCAATCAGGGAAATCAGCCCCAGCATTTT	CASSNQGNQPQHF
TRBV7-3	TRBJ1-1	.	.	TGTGCCAGCAGCTTAACCCCGGGGAAGGACACTGAAGCTTTCTTT	CASSLTPGKDTEAFF
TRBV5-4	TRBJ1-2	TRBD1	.	TGTGCCAGCAGCCGGAAGACAGGGGGCTTGGGCTACACCTTC	CASSRKTGGLGYTF
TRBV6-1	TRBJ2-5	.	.	TGTGCCAGCAGCGCATTACACGGGGAGACCCAGTACTTC	CASSALHGETQYF
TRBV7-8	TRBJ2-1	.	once	TGTGCCAGCAGGAAGGGGAGTTTTTACAATGAGCAGTTCTTC	CASRKGSFYNEQFF
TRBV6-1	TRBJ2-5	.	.	TGTGCCAGCAGTGTCGAGACCCAGTACTTC	CASSVETQYF
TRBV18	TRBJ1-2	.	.	TGTGCCAGCTCTAGTTCGGCGCAAAACTATGGCTACACCTTC	CASSSSAQNYGYTF
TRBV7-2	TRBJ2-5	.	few	TGTGCCAGCAGCTTAAGGGGGGAGACCCAGTACTTC	CASSLRGETQYF
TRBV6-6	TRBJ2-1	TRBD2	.	TGTGCCAGCAGTTACTCGGGACTAGCGGACAATGAGCAGTTCTTC	CASSYSGLADNEQFF
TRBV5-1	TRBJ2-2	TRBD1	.	TGCGCCAGCAGCCACCGGGACAGCTCTTACACCGGGGAGCTGTTTTTT	CASSHRDSSYTGELFF
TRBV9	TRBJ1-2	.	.	TGTGCCAGCAGCGTAGAGAGTGGTGGGGGGACCTATGGCTACACCTTC	CASSVESGGGTYGYTF
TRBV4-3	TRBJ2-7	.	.	TGCGCCAGCAGCCAAGAACGCGGTCTCTACGGATACGAGCAGTACTTC	CASSQERGLYGYEQYF
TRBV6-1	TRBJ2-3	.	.	TGTGCCAGCAGCCCCAACGGACCAGATACGCAGTATTTT	CASSPNGPDTQYF
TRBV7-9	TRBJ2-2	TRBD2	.	TGTGCCAGCAGCCAGCGACGGACTAGCGGGAGGGACCACCCCAGGGAGCTGTTTTTT	CASSQRRTSGRDHPRELFF
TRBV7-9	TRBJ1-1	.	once	TGTGCCAGCAGCTTAACAGGGATTACTGAAGCTTTCTTT	CASSLTGITEAFF
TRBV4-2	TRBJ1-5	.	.	TGTGCCAGCAGCCCCTCTCGGGGGAATCAGCCCCAGCATTTT	CASSPSRGNQPQHF
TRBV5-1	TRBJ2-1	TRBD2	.	TGCGCCAGCAGCTTGACTAGCGTCGGTGAGCAGTTCTTC	CASSLTSVGEQFF
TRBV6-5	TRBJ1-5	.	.	TGTGCCAGCAGTTACGTAGCTAATCAGCCCCAGCATTTT	CASSYVANQPQHF
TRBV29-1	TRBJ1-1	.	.	TGCAGCGTCAACCGGCAGACCATGAACACTGAAGCTTTCTTT	CSVNRQTMNTEAFF
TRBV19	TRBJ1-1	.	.	TGTGCCAGTCTTAGTAGCGCACGGTTACACACTGAAGCTTTCTTT	CASLSSARLHTEAFF
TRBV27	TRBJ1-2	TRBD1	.	TGTGCCAGCAGTTTATCGAATTCAGGGGGCGGGTTTGGCTACACCTTC	CASSLSNSGGGFGYTF
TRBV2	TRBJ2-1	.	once	TGTGCCAGCAGTTTTAGACGGAGCTCCTACAATGAGCAGTTCTTC	CASSFRRSSYNEQFF
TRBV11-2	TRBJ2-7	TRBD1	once	TGTGCCAGCAGCACGCGTGGACAGGAATTCTCCTACGAGCAGTACTTC	CASSTRGQEFSYEQYF
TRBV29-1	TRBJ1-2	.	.	TGCAGCGTTGATCGGGGGCTACGGGGTGGCTACACCTTC	CSVDRGLRGGYTF
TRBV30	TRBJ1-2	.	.	TGCGGGACGGCGGACTATGGCTACACCTTC	CGTADYGYTF
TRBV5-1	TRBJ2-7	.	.	TGCGCCAGCAGCTTGGAGCCCCGGCGGGGGCCCTACGAGCAGTACTTC	CASSLEPRRGPYEQYF
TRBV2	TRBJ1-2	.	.	TGTGCCAGCAGTCCTGAGGCTGCGTGGGTTGATGGCTACACCTTC	CASSPEAAWVDGYTF
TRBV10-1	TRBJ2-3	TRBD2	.	TGCGCCAGCAGTGAGTCGGGTAGCGGGAGACGATCCCTTACGCAGTATTTT	CASSESGSGRRSLTQYF
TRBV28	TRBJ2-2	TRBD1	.	TGTGCCAGCAGCCCCCGGGGGACAGGGGAGTGGACCGGGGAGCTGTTTTTT	CASSPRGTGEWTGELFF
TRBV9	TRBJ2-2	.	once	TGTGCCAGCAGCGTATCCCCGAACACCGGGGAGCTGTTTTTT	CASSVSPNTGELFF
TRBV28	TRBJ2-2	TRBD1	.	TGTGCCAGCAGCTTGACAGGGGATGGGGAGCTGTTTTTT	CASSLTGDGELFF
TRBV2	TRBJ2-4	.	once	TGTGCCAGCAGTGGAAGTAGCACCAAAAACATTCAGTACTTC	CASSGSSTKNIQYF
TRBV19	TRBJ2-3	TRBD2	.	TGTGCCAGTAGTGATAATAATCCGGGACTAGGGATCACAGATACGCAGTATTTT	CASSDNNPGLGITDTQYF